One sample yielded the 25 T cell receptor beta chains listed below, sequenced in a study of blood T cell repertoires in COVID-19. Profiling relied on immunoSEQ multiplex PCR, and the TCRdb table lists in-frame clones only, not all of them. The table includes 450,000 or so clones, about 90% detected once. The source material was peripheral blood. All receptors come from a man younger than 30 with COVID-19, enrolled during active disease.

The rearrangement links TRBV7-3 to TRBJ2-2; the D gene is possibly TRBD2 (5 bases). Trimming took 4 bases from V and 1 from J, leaving 7 bases between them. This CDR3 comprises 14 residues. The germline CDR1 and CDR2 sequences are SGHTA and FQGTGA. Here the CDR3 reads CASSSRVNTGELFF. The CDR3 DNA sequence: TGTGCCAGCAGCTCGCGGGTGAACACCGGGGAGCTGTTTTTT.

This clone was picked up a small number of times. The J gene is TRBJ1-6, the V gene TRBV6-6; D is ambiguous. Germline V gene sequence: CDR1 MNHNY, CDR2 SVGAGI (reference sequence). The CDR3 covers 13 residues. Deletions cut 5 bases from V and 10 bases from J, with 12 bases between. CDR3 coding DNA: TGTGCCAGCAGTCTCCGATATGGCTCACCCCTCCACTTT. It is translated as CASSLRYGSPLHF.

The J gene is TRBJ1-2, the V gene TRBV6-5, with 7 positions matching TRBD1. Germline CDR1 and CDR2: MNHEY and SVGAGI. The CDR3 runs to 14 residues. The trim removed 9 bases at V and 0 bases at J, leaving 7 bases unmatched. CDR3 DNA: TGTGCCAGTAAAGGGACAGCCCCTAACTATGGCTACACCTTC. The encoded protein is CASKGTAPNYGYTF.

Only one count was recorded for this clone. For the CDR3, the DNA is TGTGCCAGCAGCTTAATGGGCTCGAACACTGAAGCTTTCTTT. It is translated as CASSLMGSNTEAFF. The V and J genes are TRBV7-9 and TRBJ1-1; D is unresolved. This CDR3 spans 14 amino acids. V lost 2 bases and J 1 base, leaving 8 bases between the germline ends. The germline V gene has CDR1 SEHNR and CDR2 FQNEAQ (reference sequence).

The chain has TRBV14 and TRBJ1-2; 8 nucleotides agree with TRBD1. J lost 3 bases, V lost 2 bases, and 5 bases had no gene match. In germline, CDR1 is SGHDN, CDR2 FVKESK. The CDR3 loop spans 15 amino acids. CDR3 region: CASSQMGQEDYGYTF. CDR3 nucleotides: TGTGCCAGCAGCCAAATGGGACAGGAAGACTATGGCTACACCTTC.

The chain uses TRBV9 and TRBJ1-2, with D hard to call. This CDR3 contains 12 residues. V gave up 0 bases and J gave up 6 bases, with 6 bases separating them. Germline V gene lookup returns CDR1 SGDLS and CDR2 YYNGEE. Here the CDR3 reads CASSVGEDGYTF. CDR3 DNA: TGTGCCAGCAGCGTAGGTGAGGATGGCTACACCTTC.

The V and J genes are TRBV6-1 and TRBJ1-2; unclear D gene. Trimming shortened V by 2 bases and J by 4 bases, and 8 bases separated the two germline ends. The CDR3 sequence is 13 residues long. The germline gives CDR1 MNHNS, CDR2 SASEGT. The chain's CDR3 is CASSENRFYGYTF. The CDR3 bases are TGTGCCAGCAGTGAAAACAGATTCTATGGCTACACCTTC.

This clone was seen only once. V and J are TRBV7-9 and TRBJ2-5, with D possibly being TRBD2 (5 bases). Germline CDR1 and CDR2: SEHNR and FQNEAQ (reference sequence). This CDR3 is built from 14 residues. Deletions cut 5 bases from V and 5 bases from J, with 15 bases between. CDR3 loop: CASSPGLRLETQYF. The CDR3 DNA reads as TGTGCCAGCAGCCCAGGACTTCGGCTGGAGACCCAGTACTTC.

This rearrangement joins TRBV25-1 to TRBJ1-4, with no clear D. CDR1 MGHDK and CDR2 SYGVNS come from the germline V gene. The CDR3 length is 15 residues. Trimming pared 3 bases from V and 3 bases from J, leaving 11 bases between. As DNA, the CDR3 is TGTGCCAGCAGTGACTTGGCAGGATCTAATGAAAAACTGTTTTTT. Its protein is CASSDLAGSNEKLFF. The full variable domain, its missing parts supplied by reference TRBV25-1 and TRBJ1-4, is EADIYQTPRYLVIGTGKKITLECSQTMGHDKMYWYQQDPGMELHLIHYSYGVNSTEKGDLSSESTVSRIRTEHFPLTLESARPSHTSQYLCASSDLAGSNEKLFFGSGTQLSVL.

V usage is TRBV27 and J usage is TRBJ2-7, with a weak D call TRBD1 (5 bases). The CDR3 has 14 residues. Germline CDR1 and CDR2: MNHEY and SMNVEV (reference sequence). The ends were cut back, 2 bases at V and 2 bases at J, with 10 bases in the middle. CDR3 DNA sequence: TGTGCCAGCAGTTTAAGACAGTCGCCCTACGAGCAGTACTTC. This gives the protein CASSLRQSPYEQYF.

This sequence joins TRBV5-1 and TRBJ1-4, with a tentative D call TRBD1 (6 bases). V was clipped by 1 base and J by 8 bases, with 12 bases between them. Germline loops: CDR1 SGHRS, CDR2 YFSETQ. The CDR3 totals 14 residues. CDR3 bases: TGCGCCAGCAGCTTGTCAGGACAGAACGAAAAACTGTTTTTT. Its translation: CASSLSGQNEKLFF.

The genes are TRBV5-1 and TRBJ1-1; a weak D match, TRBD1 (6 bases). The CDR3 runs 16 residues. The ends were cut back, 2 bases at V and 0 bases at J, with 14 bases in the middle. The germline V gene has CDR1 SGHRS and CDR2 YFSETQ. The CDR3 coding sequence is TGCGCCAGCAGCTTCAGGGACGGACAGATGAACACTGAAGCTTTCTTT. Protein sequence: CASSFRDGQMNTEAFF.

Comments on this clone: This sample also contains other DNA sequences that code for the same CDR3. The gene calls are TRBV12-3 or TRBV12-4 and TRBJ1-2, with 8 bases that match TRBD1. Unmatched junction bases numbered 3, after V lost 6 bases and J lost 6 bases. The CDR3 length is 12 residues. In DNA, the CDR3 is TGTGCCAGCAGGCAGGGGGCGCATGGCTACACCTTC. It translates to CASRQGAHGYTF.

This sequence joins TRBV28 and TRBJ2-3; the D gene is possibly TRBD2 (6 bases). CDR3 size: 14 residues. The germline V gene encodes CDR1 MDHEN and CDR2 SYDVKM. V lost 2 bases, J lost 3 bases, and 9 bases lay in between. The CDR3 is CASSLGGFTDTQYF. The CDR3 DNA reads as TGTGCCAGCAGTTTAGGAGGGTTTACAGATACGCAGTATTTT. Using reference TRBV28 and TRBJ2-3 for the parts outside the CDR3, the full variable domain is DVKVTQSSRYLVKRTGEKVFLECVQDMDHENMFWYRQDPGLGLRLIYFSYDVKMKEKGDIPEGYSVSREKKERFSLILESASTNQTSMYLCASSLGGFTDTQYFGPGTRLTVL.

The V gene is TRBV25-1, the J gene TRBJ1-1; D gene uncertain. The V and J ends lost 4 bases and 10 bases respectively, with 16 bases between them. Germline CDR1 MGHDK, CDR2 SYGVNS. The CDR3 runs to 13 residues. The CDR3 nucleotides are TGTGCCAGCAGTGCTTCACGGGTCTTTGGAGCTTTCTTT. The encoded protein is CASSASRVFGAFF.

This chain uses TRBV10-2 with TRBJ1-5; 9 bases fit TRBD1. Germline V CDR1 and CDR2: WSHSY, SAAADI. The CDR3 is made up of 14 amino acids. V shed 8 bases, J shed 4 bases, and the junction held 6 bases outside the gene matches. CDR3 protein: CASAAGTGNQPQHF. CDR3 coding DNA: TGCGCCAGCGCTGCCGGGACAGGGAATCAGCCCCAGCATTTT.

A note on this clone: This sample includes further DNA sequences coding for the same CDR3. This sequence joins TRBV11-3 and TRBJ1-1; D uncertain. Germline V gene lookup returns CDR1 SGHNT and CDR2 YENEEA. The CDR3 length is 12 residues. Trimming took off 0 bases at V and 7 bases at J, with 6 bases between the two ends. This chain's CDR3 is CASSLDRGEAFF. The DNA of the CDR3 is TGTGCCAGCAGCTTAGATCGGGGTGAAGCTTTCTTT.

V and J are TRBV25-1 and TRBJ2-5, with 10 bases matching TRBD2. CDR1 is MGHDK, CDR2 SYGVNS, per germline. The V segment lost 6 bases and the J segment 1 base; nucleotides outside the gene matches: 2. The CDR3 contains 14 residues. The CDR3 sequence is CASSPSGSQETQYF. The CDR3 coding sequence is TGTGCCAGCAGCCCTAGCGGGAGCCAAGAGACCCAGTACTTC.

This chain connects TRBV2 to TRBJ2-7, with TRBD1 identical over 10 bases. Germline values: CDR1 SNHLY, CDR2 FYNNEI. Trimming took 8 bases from V and 2 from J; bases not matched to a gene: 6. CDR3 length: 14 amino acids. The CDR3 protein is CASLWTGGTYEQYF. The CDR3 DNA follows: TGTGCCAGCCTTTGGACAGGGGGTACCTACGAGCAGTACTTC.

A single count supports this clone. The chain carries TRBV2 and TRBJ2-5, with TRBD2 identical over 14 bases. The CDR3 runs to 15 residues. Germline CDR1 is SNHLY and CDR2 is FYNNEI. The V gene end was trimmed by 3 bases and the J gene end by 5 bases; junction bases not matched to a gene: 2. The CDR3 sequence: CASSETSGRAETQYF. DNA of the CDR3: TGTGCCAGCAGTGAGACTAGCGGGAGGGCTGAGACCCAGTACTTC.

This sequence joins TRBV5-1 and TRBJ1-1; 8 nucleotides agree with TRBD1. The CDR3 length is 16 residues. Trimming took 0 bases from V and 5 from J; bases not matched to a gene: 9. Germline-derived CDR1 and CDR2 are SGHRS and YFSETQ. The CDR3 spells CASSLGPGGRGTEAFF. CDR3 DNA: TGCGCCAGCAGCTTGGGTCCAGGGGGCCGCGGGACTGAAGCTTTCTTT.

The V and J genes are TRBV19 and TRBJ1-2; possible D gene TRBD1, 6 bases. CDR1 is LNHDA, CDR2 SQIVND, per germline (reference sequence). There are 14 residues in the CDR3. Trimming took off 7 bases at V and 4 bases at J, with 16 bases between the two ends. Here the CDR3 DNA reads TGTGCCAGTACCAAGACAGGTGGTTCCTATGGCTACACCTTC. Translation: CASTKTGGSYGYTF.

This clone was seen a handful of times. The V call is TRBV2, the J call TRBJ2-2; the D is unclear. V was cut by 4 bases and J by 6 bases, with 15 bases left in between. This CDR3 comprises 15 residues. Per the germline V gene, CDR1 is SNHLY and CDR2 is FYNNEI. The CDR3 sequence: CASSAFGVMAGELFF. The CDR3 DNA sequence: TGTGCCAGCAGTGCCTTCGGAGTCATGGCCGGGGAGCTGTTTTTT.

This chain connects TRBV25-1 to TRBJ2-3; 7 bases map to TRBD1. The germline CDR1 and CDR2 sequences are MGHDK and SYGVNS. The CDR3 sequence is 15 residues long. V lost 0 bases to trimming and J lost 4 bases; unmatched junction nucleotides: 4. The CDR3 DNA is TGTGCCAGCAGTGAATACGGACAGGTTCCAGATACGCAGTATTTT. Translating it yields CASSEYGQVPDTQYF.

J is TRBJ2-5 and V is TRBV27; D unclear. CDR3 length: 13 residues. In germline, CDR1 is MNHEY, CDR2 SMNVEV (reference sequence). With 3 bases removed from V and 2 bases from J, the gap between germline ends came to 7 bases. The CDR3 region is CASSFEAQETQYF. In nucleotides, the CDR3 is TGTGCCAGCAGTTTTGAGGCTCAAGAGACCCAGTACTTC.